This T cell receptor beta chain was sequenced during a study of cytomegalovirus exposure and HLA in healthy donors. It was with 60 Vbeta and 13 Jbeta primers that the PCR ran. Only in-frame clones appear in the TCRdb table, and some are missing; sequencing was by immunoSEQ multiplex PCR. The table lists about 140,000 clones, 70% to 80% of them singletons. Germline CDR1 and CDR2: SGHTA and FQGNSA. The CDR3 loop spans 18 amino acids. J was trimmed by 2 bases and V by 5 bases; bases with no gene match: 14. The sample was PBMCs. The chain combines TRBV7-2 with TRBJ2-3; 9 bases align to TRBD2. This TCR derives from a middle-aged woman in good health and CMV-seronegative. The CDR3 DNA reads as TGTGCCAGCAGCGGCAAGTTCGCGGGGGGGCTGCCCACAGATACGCAGTATTTT. Translating gives CASSGKFAGGLPTDTQYF.